This TCR beta chain was sequenced during a study of blood T cell repertoires in COVID-19. Study-wide context: PBMCs, B-cell-depleted T cells, or T cells provided the cDNA or gDNA that made up the material.

The CDR3 has 13 residues. CDR1 MNHEY and CDR2 SVGAGI come from the germline V gene. Germline trimming cut 7 bases from V and 5 bases from J; bases unmatched to any gene: 5. Sequencing used immunoSEQ multiplex PCR; TCRdb keeps in-frame clones, though not all of them. The sample consists of a few hundred thousand clones, around 85% of them appearing once. Sequenced sample: peripheral blood. This chain joins TRBV6-5 and TRBJ1-1; 9 nucleotides line up with TRBD1. The TCR was taken from a woman in her late teens or twenties with acute or convalescent COVID-19. CDR3 sequence: CASTGQGGTEAFF. CDR3 DNA: TGTGCCAGCACGGGACAGGGAGGTACTGAAGCTTTCTTT.